A selection of T cell receptor beta chains follows, all from one sample in a study of blood T cell repertoires in COVID-19. Data came from immunoSEQ multiplex PCR; TCRdb stores just in-frame clones and leaves some out. Among around 300,000 clones listed, 88% were seen once. Sequencing used PBMCs or T cells enriched from blood (not recorded which). The receptors were gathered from a man in his thirties or forties who had recovered from COVID-19. Both conserved end residues are part of each CDR3. A D gene is named only where the DNA matches it firmly. Clone size, where shown, is once, few, many, or a class for clones that have expanded.

j_gene: TRBJ1-5
v_gene: TRBV19
abundance: -
d_gene: -
CDR3nt: TGTGCCAGTAGTCCACATCAGGGAAAGACAGCACCTTATAGCAATCAGCCCCAGCATTTT
CDR3aa: CASSPHQGKTAPYSNQPQHF

j_gene: TRBJ1-4
v_gene: TRBV18
abundance: -
d_gene: -
CDR3nt: TGTGCCAGCTCACCACAAAGGAGCGGGGATGAAAAACTGTTTTTT
CDR3aa: CASSPQRSGDEKLFF

j_gene: TRBJ2-7
v_gene: TRBV7-9
abundance: -
d_gene: TRBD1
CDR3nt: TGTGCCAGCAGCTTAGCGGGCAGGGGGTACGAGCAGTACTTC
CDR3aa: CASSLAGRGYEQYF

j_gene: TRBJ1-4
v_gene: TRBV2
abundance: -
d_gene: TRBD1
CDR3nt: TGTGCCAGCACAGTAGACAGGGTGGGCGCTAATGAAAAACTGTTTTTT
CDR3aa: CASTVDRVGANEKLFF

j_gene: TRBJ2-1
v_gene: TRBV5-1
abundance: -
d_gene: -
CDR3nt: TGCGCCAGCAGCTTGTCGGCAGGGCAGGATGAGCAGTTCTTC
CDR3aa: CASSLSAGQDEQFF

j_gene: TRBJ1-4
v_gene: TRBV29-1
abundance: -
d_gene: TRBD1
CDR3nt: TGCAGCGTCAAGACAGGGGGAAAACTGTTTTTT
CDR3aa: CSVKTGGKLFF

j_gene: TRBJ1-2
v_gene: TRBV27
abundance: -
d_gene: TRBD1
CDR3nt: TGTGCCAGCAGTCCCTCCCTCGGGGACAGGGGTCATGGCTACACCTTC
CDR3aa: CASSPSLGDRGHGYTF

j_gene: TRBJ1-2
v_gene: TRBV18
abundance: -
d_gene: -
CDR3nt: TGTGCCAGCACACCGACGAATCAGGGGTATGGCTACACCTTC
CDR3aa: CASTPTNQGYGYTF

j_gene: TRBJ1-5
v_gene: TRBV5-1
abundance: -
d_gene: -
CDR3nt: TGCGCCAGCAGCGACGGGGGGCCCCAGCATTTT
CDR3aa: CASSDGGPQHF

j_gene: TRBJ1-2
v_gene: TRBV29-1
abundance: -
d_gene: TRBD1
CDR3nt: TGCAGCGACCTGGGACAGCTTAATGGCTACACCTTC
CDR3aa: CSDLGQLNGYTF

j_gene: TRBJ2-1
v_gene: TRBV21-1
abundance: once
d_gene: -
CDR3nt: TGTGCCAGCAGCGCTAAGACTAGCGGGGTGAACAATGAGCAGTTCTTC
CDR3aa: CASSAKTSGVNNEQFF

j_gene: TRBJ2-1
v_gene: TRBV13
abundance: -
d_gene: TRBD2
CDR3nt: TGTGCCAGCGGGGCTAGCGGAGTTACGAATGAGCAGTTCTTC
CDR3aa: CASGASGVTNEQFF

j_gene: TRBJ1-5
v_gene: TRBV19
abundance: -
d_gene: TRBD1
CDR3nt: TGTGCCAGTAGGGAGGACAGGTGGGGCAATCAGCCCCAGCATTTT
CDR3aa: CASREDRWGNQPQHF

j_gene: TRBJ2-3
v_gene: TRBV19
abundance: -
d_gene: TRBD1
CDR3nt: TGTGCCAGTGGAGGACAGGGGTCAGATACGCAGTATTTT
CDR3aa: CASGGQGSDTQYF

j_gene: TRBJ1-2
v_gene: TRBV5-1
abundance: -
d_gene: TRBD1
CDR3nt: TGCGCCAGCAGCTTTCAGGGGGATGGCTACACCTTC
CDR3aa: CASSFQGDGYTF

j_gene: TRBJ1-6
v_gene: TRBV9
abundance: -
d_gene: -
CDR3nt: TGTGCCAGCAGCGTAGCGGGGGGCGCGAATGATTCACCCCTCCACTTT
CDR3aa: CASSVAGGANDSPLHF

j_gene: TRBJ2-5
v_gene: TRBV5-1
abundance: -
d_gene: TRBD2
CDR3nt: TGCGCCAGCAGCTTGCCATGGAAGGCTAGCGGGGGGCCTCTGGGACAAGAGACCCAGTACTTC
CDR3aa: CASSLPWKASGGPLGQETQYF

j_gene: TRBJ1-2
v_gene: TRBV10-3
abundance: -
d_gene: -
CDR3nt: TGTGCCATCAGTGAGTCAACAGGAAGAGCTAACTATGGCTACACCTTC
CDR3aa: CAISESTGRANYGYTF

j_gene: TRBJ2-1
v_gene: TRBV25-1
abundance: -
d_gene: TRBD1
CDR3nt: TGTGCCAGCAGTGTGCCGGGACAGTACAATGAGCAGTTCTTC
CDR3aa: CASSVPGQYNEQFF

j_gene: TRBJ2-7
v_gene: TRBV18
abundance: once
d_gene: TRBD1
CDR3nt: TGTGCCAGCTCACGGACAGGGACCTACGAGCAGTACTTC
CDR3aa: CASSRTGTYEQYF

j_gene: TRBJ1-4
v_gene: TRBV18
abundance: -
d_gene: TRBD1
CDR3nt: TGTGCCAGCTCACCGACAGGGGGAAATGAAAAACTGTTTTTT
CDR3aa: CASSPTGGNEKLFF

j_gene: TRBJ1-1
v_gene: TRBV5-1
abundance: -
d_gene: -
CDR3nt: TGCGCCAGCAGCTTGTGGTCCGAGGACACTGAAGCTTTCTTT
CDR3aa: CASSLWSEDTEAFF

j_gene: TRBJ2-1
v_gene: TRBV2
abundance: -
d_gene: -
CDR3nt: TGTGCCAGCAGTGCTCCGGGGAGCTCCTACAATGAGCAGTTCTTC
CDR3aa: CASSAPGSSYNEQFF

j_gene: TRBJ2-5
v_gene: TRBV5-5
abundance: -
d_gene: TRBD1
CDR3nt: TGTGCCAGCAGCTTGGTCGGGACAGTCTTGTACTTC
CDR3aa: CASSLVGTVLYF

j_gene: TRBJ2-7
v_gene: TRBV4-1
abundance: once
d_gene: TRBD1
CDR3nt: TGCGCCAGCAGCCGCTTAATAACCGGGACAGGGGTCTACGAGCAGTACTTC
CDR3aa: CASSRLITGTGVYEQYF

j_gene: TRBJ2-6
v_gene: TRBV9
abundance: -
d_gene: -
CDR3nt: TGTGCCAGCAGCACCATCGGTTCAGGGGCCAACGTCCTGACTTTC
CDR3aa: CASSTIGSGANVLTF

j_gene: TRBJ2-1
v_gene: TRBV28
abundance: -
d_gene: -
CDR3nt: TGTGCCAGCAGTTTATTCGGGGGACCCAACAATGAGCAGTTCTTC
CDR3aa: CASSLFGGPNNEQFF

j_gene: TRBJ2-2
v_gene: TRBV28
abundance: -
d_gene: TRBD1
CDR3nt: TGTGCCAGCAGTTGGACAGGGTGGGCCTGGACCGCGAACACCGGGGAGCTGTTTTTT
CDR3aa: CASSWTGWAWTANTGELFF

j_gene: TRBJ2-1
v_gene: TRBV5-1
abundance: -
d_gene: TRBD2
CDR3nt: TGCGCCAGCGGTGAGCGGGGGCCCACCTACAATGAGCAGTTCTTC
CDR3aa: CASGERGPTYNEQFF

j_gene: TRBJ2-2
v_gene: TRBV24-1
abundance: -
d_gene: -
CDR3nt: TGTGCCACCAGTGATTCGACCGGGGAGCTGTTTTTT
CDR3aa: CATSDSTGELFF

j_gene: TRBJ2-7
v_gene: TRBV5-1
abundance: -
d_gene: TRBD1
CDR3nt: TGCGCCAGCAGCACCGGGACAGGGGCCTACGAGCAGTACTTC
CDR3aa: CASSTGTGAYEQYF

j_gene: TRBJ2-2
v_gene: TRBV20-1
abundance: -
d_gene: -
CDR3nt: TGCAGTGCTAGTCGGTGGGGGGGCAACACCGGGGAGCTGTTTTTT
CDR3aa: CSASRWGGNTGELFF

j_gene: TRBJ1-6
v_gene: TRBV30
abundance: -
d_gene: -
CDR3nt: TGTGCCTGGAGTGTTTTTGATGTCGCCGAGAGCTCCTATAATTCACCCCTCCACTTT
CDR3aa: CAWSVFDVAESSYNSPLHF

j_gene: TRBJ2-2
v_gene: TRBV5-1
abundance: -
d_gene: -
CDR3nt: TGCGCCAGCAGCTTGTCTGGCGGGCTGAACACCGGGGAGCTGTTTTTT
CDR3aa: CASSLSGGLNTGELFF

j_gene: TRBJ2-7
v_gene: TRBV5-1
abundance: -
d_gene: TRBD1
CDR3nt: TGCGCCAGCAGCTCGGGACAGAGTAGCCGCGAGCAGTACTTC
CDR3aa: CASSSGQSSREQYF

j_gene: TRBJ1-1
v_gene: TRBV5-1
abundance: -
d_gene: -
CDR3nt: TGCGCCAGCAGCTTACCCAGGGAATACACTGAAGCTTTCTTT
CDR3aa: CASSLPREYTEAFF

j_gene: TRBJ2-7
v_gene: TRBV4-1
abundance: -
d_gene: -
CDR3nt: TGCGCCAGCAGCCAAGAGGGACTTGCTGACTCCTACGAGCAGTACTTC
CDR3aa: CASSQEGLADSYEQYF

j_gene: TRBJ1-6
v_gene: TRBV2
abundance: -
d_gene: -
CDR3nt: TGTGCCAGCCGACAGAATAATTCACCCCTCCACTTT
CDR3aa: CASRQNNSPLHF

j_gene: TRBJ2-7
v_gene: TRBV19
abundance: few
d_gene: TRBD1
CDR3nt: TGTGCCAGTAGTCCCCGGGGGACAGGTAGGACCTACGAGCAGTACTTC
CDR3aa: CASSPRGTGRTYEQYF

j_gene: TRBJ2-7
v_gene: TRBV19
abundance: -
d_gene: TRBD1
CDR3nt: TGTGCCAGTAGGATGGGGACAGGGAAAATCTACGAGCAGTACTTC
CDR3aa: CASRMGTGKIYEQYF

j_gene: TRBJ2-7
v_gene: TRBV10-1
abundance: -
d_gene: TRBD2
CDR3nt: TGCGCCAGCTGGGGACTACGACCTAACGAGCAGTACTTC
CDR3aa: CASWGLRPNEQYF

j_gene: TRBJ1-1
v_gene: TRBV28
abundance: once
d_gene: -
CDR3nt: TGTGCCAGCAGTCCCCACGGGACTGAAGCTTTCTTT
CDR3aa: CASSPHGTEAFF

j_gene: TRBJ1-6
v_gene: TRBV28
abundance: -
d_gene: TRBD1
CDR3nt: TGTGCCAGCAGGGAAGGGACAGGGAGTTACCATAGGACCAATTCACCCCTCCACTTT
CDR3aa: CASREGTGSYHRTNSPLHF

j_gene: TRBJ2-1
v_gene: TRBV20-1
abundance: -
d_gene: -
CDR3nt: TGCAGTGCTAGTTCCCCATACAATGAGCAGTTCTTC
CDR3aa: CSASSPYNEQFF

j_gene: TRBJ2-7
v_gene: TRBV19
abundance: -
d_gene: -
CDR3nt: TGTGCCAGTAGTATGGGAGGAGGGTGGTACGAGCAGTACTTC
CDR3aa: CASSMGGGWYEQYF

j_gene: TRBJ1-5
v_gene: TRBV2
abundance: -
d_gene: TRBD1
CDR3nt: TGTGCCAGCAGTTCCCGGTGGACAGGGGCCAATCAGCCCCAGCATTTT
CDR3aa: CASSSRWTGANQPQHF

j_gene: TRBJ2-2
v_gene: TRBV11-3
abundance: -
d_gene: -
CDR3nt: TGTGCCAGCAGCCCCCCTCAGGGGAAGGGGAACACCGGGGAGCTGTTTTTT
CDR3aa: CASSPPQGKGNTGELFF

j_gene: TRBJ2-1
v_gene: TRBV10-2
abundance: once
d_gene: -
CDR3nt: TGCGCCAGCAGTATTGCAGCGGGCTACAATGAGCAGTTCTTC
CDR3aa: CASSIAAGYNEQFF

j_gene: TRBJ2-3
v_gene: TRBV2
abundance: -
d_gene: -
CDR3nt: TGTGCCAGCAGACTTACGTTGGACAGCGACACAGATACGCAGTATTTT
CDR3aa: CASRLTLDSDTDTQYF

j_gene: TRBJ1-1
v_gene: TRBV11-2
abundance: once
d_gene: -
CDR3nt: TGTGCCAGCAGCTTCTGGAGCGCTGAAGCTTTCTTT
CDR3aa: CASSFWSAEAFF

j_gene: TRBJ2-7
v_gene: TRBV27
abundance: -
d_gene: -
CDR3nt: TGTGCCAGCAGTTTCGGGGGAGTGAGCGAGCAGTACTTC
CDR3aa: CASSFGGVSEQYF

j_gene: TRBJ1-2
v_gene: TRBV3-1/TRBV3-2
abundance: -
d_gene: -
CDR3nt: TGTGCCAGCAGCCAAGGACTTCCAACCTATGGCTACACCTTC
CDR3aa: CASSQGLPTYGYTF

j_gene: TRBJ2-3
v_gene: TRBV24-1
abundance: few
d_gene: TRBD2
CDR3nt: TGTGCCACCAGTGATCTACCACCGGGACTAGGGGAAGATACGCAGTATTTT
CDR3aa: CATSDLPPGLGEDTQYF

j_gene: TRBJ2-1
v_gene: TRBV25-1
abundance: -
d_gene: TRBD2
CDR3nt: TGTGCCAGCAGTGAATGGGAGCTAGCGGGGGGCTCCTACAATGAGCAGTTCTTC
CDR3aa: CASSEWELAGGSYNEQFF

j_gene: TRBJ1-3
v_gene: TRBV5-1
abundance: -
d_gene: -
CDR3nt: TGCGCCAGCAGCTTGAGCCCATCCGTCTCTGGAAACACCATATATTTT
CDR3aa: CASSLSPSVSGNTIYF